These 9 T cell receptor beta chains came from one sample sequenced in a study of identical twins. TCRdb re-called the 5' RACE reads through MiXCR, storing one row per CDR3 protein. The table shows 300,000 to 400,000 distinct CDR3 sequences, with around 9.7% occurring only once. Sample: naive T cells sorted from blood. Receptor source: a woman aged 45-65 years in good health.

CDR3 protein: CASSFGINEKLFF. The DNA of the CDR3 is TGCGCCAGCAGCTTCGGGATCAATGAAAAACTGTTTTTT. The chain links TRBV5-1 to TRBJ1-4; D ambiguous. CDR3 length: 13 residues. CDR1 is SGHRS, CDR2 YFSETQ, per germline. The V end was cut by 2 bases, the J end by 5 bases, with 7 bases between. The full variable domain, its missing parts supplied by reference TRBV5-1 and TRBJ1-4, is KAGVTQTPRYLIKTRGQQVTLSCSPISGHRSVSWYQQTPGQGLQFLFEYFSETQRNKGNFPGRFSGRQFSNSRSEMNVSTLELGDSALYLCASSFGINEKLFFGSGTQLSVL.

This clonotype was seen a handful of times. V usage is TRBV7-6 and J usage is TRBJ1-5; D not certain. Trimming shortened V by 5 bases and J by 0 bases, and 17 bases separated the two germline ends. The CDR3 loop spans 17 amino acids. Per germline, CDR1 SGHVS and CDR2 FNYEAQ. CDR3 residues: CASSPKRHLNSNQPQHF. The CDR3 nucleotides read TGTGCCAGCAGCCCTAAAAGACACCTCAATAGCAATCAGCCCCAGCATTTT.

This clonotype was counted only a few times. The rearrangement links TRBV29-1 to TRBJ2-7, with 7 nucleotides matching TRBD2. V lost 4 bases and J lost 2; bases outside the gene matches: 2. Per germline, CDR1 SQVTM and CDR2 ANQGSEA. CDR3 size: 12 residues. CDR3 coding DNA: TGCAGCGTTGTGCGGGGGACCTACGAGCAGTACTTC. It is translated as CSVVRGTYEQYF.

This clonotype showed up many times. This chain connects TRBV6-6 to TRBJ2-5; D ambiguous. The germline gives CDR1 MNHNY, CDR2 SVGAGI (reference sequence). Trimming left V 8 bases short and J 5 bases short, with 15 bases between. This CDR3 is 13 amino acids long. CDR3 region: CASCKRLRETQYF. CDR3 coding DNA: TGTGCCAGCTGTAAGAGGTTGCGGGAGACCCAGTACTTC.

The rearrangement links TRBV7-9 to TRBJ1-2; tentative D call: TRBD1 (5 bases). From germline, CDR1 is SEHNR and CDR2 FQNEAQ (reference sequence). The V gene lost 1 base and the J gene lost 8 bases, with 8 bases spanning the gap. CDR3 length: 12 amino acids. The CDR3 region is CASSLGGEGYTF. The CDR3 DNA reads TGTGCCAGCAGCTTAGGAGGGGAAGGCTACACCTTC. Supplemented by reference TRBV7-9 and TRBJ1-2, the full variable domain reads DTGVSQNPRHKITKRGQNVTFRCDPISEHNRLYWYRQTLGQGPEFLTYFQNEAQLEKSRLLSDRFSAERPKGSFSTLEIQRTEQGDSAMYLCASSLGGEGYTFGSGTRLTVV.

This clonotype was counted many times. The gene calls are TRBV5-1 and TRBJ2-1; TRBD2 matches 8 bases. The V segment lost 4 bases and the J segment 8 bases; nucleotides outside the gene matches: 11. CDR1 is SGHRS and CDR2 is YFSETQ in the germline V gene. This CDR3 is 15 amino acids long. The CDR3 DNA reads TGCGCCAGCAGCCTTACCGGGACTAGTATAGATGAGCAGTTCTTC. This codes for CASSLTGTSIDEQFF.

The chain uses TRBV5-1 and TRBJ2-1, with 12 bases matching TRBD1. CDR3 length: 17 amino acids. Germline assignment: CDR1 SGHRS and CDR2 YFSETQ. The V segment lost 1 base and the J segment 8 bases; nucleotides outside the gene matches: 10. The CDR3: CASSLRTGTGGCDEQFF. CDR3 DNA: TGCGCCAGCAGCTTGCGGACCGGGACAGGGGGCTGCGATGAGCAGTTCTTC.

V is TRBV24-1 and J is TRBJ2-7, with 8 bases aligning to TRBD1. The CDR3 contains 14 residues. With 3 bases clipped from V and 5 bases from J, the junction kept 5 bases outside the gene matches. Germline CDR1 KGHDR, CDR2 SFDVKD. The CDR3 loop is CATSDPDRGHEQYF. Here the CDR3 DNA reads TGTGCCACCAGTGATCCCGACAGGGGCCACGAGCAGTACTTC.

The V and J genes are TRBV19 and TRBJ2-1; 8 bases align to TRBD2. The length of the CDR3 is 18 residues. Germline-derived CDR1 and CDR2 are LNHDA and SQIVND (reference sequence). The V segment lost 8 bases and the J segment 2 bases; nucleotides outside the gene matches: 17. For the CDR3, the DNA is TGTGCCAGTGGAAAAAGCGGGAGTCTTGTATTAGCCTACAATGAGCAGTTCTTC. This encodes CASGKSGSLVLAYNEQFF.